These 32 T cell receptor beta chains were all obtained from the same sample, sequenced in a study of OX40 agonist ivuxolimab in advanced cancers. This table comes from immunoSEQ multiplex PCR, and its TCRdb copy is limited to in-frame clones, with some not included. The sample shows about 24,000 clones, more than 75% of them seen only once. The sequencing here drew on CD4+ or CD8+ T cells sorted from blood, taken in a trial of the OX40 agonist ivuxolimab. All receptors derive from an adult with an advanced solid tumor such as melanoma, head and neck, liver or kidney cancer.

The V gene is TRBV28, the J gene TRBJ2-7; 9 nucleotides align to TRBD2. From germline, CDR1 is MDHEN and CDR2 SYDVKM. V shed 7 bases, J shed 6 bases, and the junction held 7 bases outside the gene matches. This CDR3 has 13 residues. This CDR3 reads CASILSGGLEQYF. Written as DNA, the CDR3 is TGTGCCAGCATCCTCAGCGGGGGGCTCGAGCAGTACTTC.

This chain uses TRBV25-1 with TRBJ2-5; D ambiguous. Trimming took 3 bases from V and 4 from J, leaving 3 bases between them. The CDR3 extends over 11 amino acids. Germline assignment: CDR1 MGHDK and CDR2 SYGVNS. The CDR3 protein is CASSDGETQYF. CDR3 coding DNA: TGTGCCAGCAGTGACGGAGAGACCCAGTACTTC.

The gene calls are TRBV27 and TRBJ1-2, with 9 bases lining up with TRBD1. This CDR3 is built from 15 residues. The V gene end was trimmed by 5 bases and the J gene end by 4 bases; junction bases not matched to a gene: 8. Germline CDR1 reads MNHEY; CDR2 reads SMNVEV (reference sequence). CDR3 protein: CASSPGGTGIYGYTF. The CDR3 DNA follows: TGTGCCAGCAGTCCCGGCGGGACAGGGATCTATGGCTACACCTTC.

CDR3 region: CASSPGWISGNTIYF. The CDR3, as DNA: TGTGCCAGCAGTCCTGGGTGGATCTCTGGAAACACCATATATTTT. The chain is built from TRBV4-2 and TRBJ1-3; D call uncertain. This CDR3 contains 15 residues. The germline V gene encodes CDR1 LGHNA and CDR2 YNFKEQ. The germline V and J ends were trimmed by 6 bases and 0 bases, with 12 bases remaining between them.

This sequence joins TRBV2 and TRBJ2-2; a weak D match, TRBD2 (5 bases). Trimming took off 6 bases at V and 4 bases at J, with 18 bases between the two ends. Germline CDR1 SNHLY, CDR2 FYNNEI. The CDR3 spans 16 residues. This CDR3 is CASRGGEQKLTGELFF. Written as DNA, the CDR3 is TGTGCCAGCAGAGGAGGAGAACAGAAACTCACCGGGGAGCTGTTTTTT.

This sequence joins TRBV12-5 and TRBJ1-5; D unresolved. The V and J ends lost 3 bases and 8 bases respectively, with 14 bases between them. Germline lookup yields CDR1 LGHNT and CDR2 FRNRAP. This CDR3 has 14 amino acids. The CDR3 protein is CASGFLGGSKPQHF. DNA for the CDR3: TGTGCTAGTGGTTTTTTGGGCGGTTCAAAGCCCCAGCATTTT.

As DNA, the CDR3 is TGCAGCGCCAATACGCAGGGGGCGGGCGAGCAGTACTTC. Encoded protein: CSANTQGAGEQYF. V is TRBV29-1 and J is TRBJ2-7; 8 bases match TRBD1. Germline CDR1 is SQVTM and CDR2 is ANQGSEA. The CDR3 spans 13 residues. With V trimmed by 7 bases and J by 6 bases, 11 bases remained unmatched.

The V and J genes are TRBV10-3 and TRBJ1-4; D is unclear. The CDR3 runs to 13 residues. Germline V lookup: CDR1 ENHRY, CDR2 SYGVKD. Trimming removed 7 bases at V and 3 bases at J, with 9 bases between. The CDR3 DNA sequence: TGTGCCATCATGTCACAGCCTAATGAAAAACTGTTTTTT. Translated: CAIMSQPNEKLFF.

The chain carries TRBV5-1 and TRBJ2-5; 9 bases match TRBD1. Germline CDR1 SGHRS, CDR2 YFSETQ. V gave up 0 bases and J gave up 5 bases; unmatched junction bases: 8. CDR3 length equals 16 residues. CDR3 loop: CASSLAYTGGWETQYF. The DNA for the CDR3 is TGCGCCAGCAGCTTGGCGTATACAGGGGGCTGGGAGACCCAGTACTTC. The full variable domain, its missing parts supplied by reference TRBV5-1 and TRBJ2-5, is KAGVTQTPRYLIKTRGQQVTLSCSPISGHRSVSWYQQTPGQGLQFLFEYFSETQRNKGNFPGRFSGRQFSNSRSEMNVSTLELGDSALYLCASSLAYTGGWETQYFGPGTRLLVL.

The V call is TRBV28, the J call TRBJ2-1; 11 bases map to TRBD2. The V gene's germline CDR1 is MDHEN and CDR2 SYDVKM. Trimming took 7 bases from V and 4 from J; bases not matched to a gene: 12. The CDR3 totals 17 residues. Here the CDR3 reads CASTPASGGPNYNEQFF. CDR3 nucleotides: TGTGCCAGCACCCCTGCTAGCGGGGGGCCCAATTACAATGAGCAGTTCTTC.

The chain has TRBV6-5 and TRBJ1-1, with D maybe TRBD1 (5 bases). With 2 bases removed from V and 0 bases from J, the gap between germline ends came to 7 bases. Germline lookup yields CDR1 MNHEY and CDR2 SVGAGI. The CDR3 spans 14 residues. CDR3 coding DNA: TGTGCCAGCAGTTACGGGACCTTGAACACTGAAGCTTTCTTT. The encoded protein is CASSYGTLNTEAFF.

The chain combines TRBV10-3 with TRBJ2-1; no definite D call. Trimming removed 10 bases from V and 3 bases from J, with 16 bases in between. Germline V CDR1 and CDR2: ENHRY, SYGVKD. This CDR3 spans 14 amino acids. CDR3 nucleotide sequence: TGTGCCAACCTCCTCACGCGGAGCTACAATGAGCAGTTCTTC. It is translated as CANLLTRSYNEQFF.

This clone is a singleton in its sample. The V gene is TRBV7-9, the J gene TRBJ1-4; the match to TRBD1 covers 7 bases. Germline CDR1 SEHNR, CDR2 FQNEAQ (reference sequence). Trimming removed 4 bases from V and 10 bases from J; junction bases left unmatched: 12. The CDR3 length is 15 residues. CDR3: CASSSRQGSSGKLFF. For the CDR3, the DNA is TGTGCCAGCAGCTCGCGACAGGGATCCTCCGGAAAACTGTTTTTT.

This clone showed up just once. CDR3 residues: CASSVEGHTEAFF. Written as DNA, the CDR3 is TGTGCCAGCAGCGTAGAGGGCCACACTGAAGCTTTCTTT. V usage is TRBV9 and J usage is TRBJ1-1; unclear D gene. V was pared by 0 bases and J by 3 bases, with 6 bases between. The CDR3 consists of 13 residues. Germline values: CDR1 SGDLS, CDR2 YYNGEE.

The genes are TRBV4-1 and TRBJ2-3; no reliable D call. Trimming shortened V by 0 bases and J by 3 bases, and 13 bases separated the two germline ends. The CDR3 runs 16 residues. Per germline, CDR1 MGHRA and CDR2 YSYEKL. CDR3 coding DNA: TGCGCCAGCAGCCAAGAAGTCATTGAAATTACAGATACGCAGTATTTT. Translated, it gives CASSQEVIEITDTQYF.

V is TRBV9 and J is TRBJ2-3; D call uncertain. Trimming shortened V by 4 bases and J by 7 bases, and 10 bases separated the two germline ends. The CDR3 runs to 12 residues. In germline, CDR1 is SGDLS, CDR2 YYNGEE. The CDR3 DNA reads TGTGCCAGCAGCCCCGAACTCAATACGCAGTATTTT. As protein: CASSPELNTQYF.

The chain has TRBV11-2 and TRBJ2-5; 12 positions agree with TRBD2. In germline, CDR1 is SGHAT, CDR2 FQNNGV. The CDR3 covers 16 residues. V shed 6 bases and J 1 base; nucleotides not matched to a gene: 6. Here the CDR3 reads CASSYSSGGAQETQYF. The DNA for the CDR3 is TGTGCCAGCAGTTACTCTAGCGGGGGGGCCCAAGAGACCCAGTACTTC.

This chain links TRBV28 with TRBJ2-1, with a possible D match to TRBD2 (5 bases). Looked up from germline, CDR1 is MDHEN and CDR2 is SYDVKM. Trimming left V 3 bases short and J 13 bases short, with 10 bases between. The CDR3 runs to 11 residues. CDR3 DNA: TGTGCCAGCAGTTTTCGGGGTTCCCAGTTCTTC. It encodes CASSFRGSQFF.

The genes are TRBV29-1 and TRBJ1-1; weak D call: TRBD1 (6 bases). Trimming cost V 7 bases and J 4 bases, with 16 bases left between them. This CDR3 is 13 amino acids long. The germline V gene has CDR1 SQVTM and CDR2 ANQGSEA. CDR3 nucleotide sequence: TGCAGCGCCACCAGGGGTTTCGGCACTGAAGCTTTCTTT. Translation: CSATRGFGTEAFF.

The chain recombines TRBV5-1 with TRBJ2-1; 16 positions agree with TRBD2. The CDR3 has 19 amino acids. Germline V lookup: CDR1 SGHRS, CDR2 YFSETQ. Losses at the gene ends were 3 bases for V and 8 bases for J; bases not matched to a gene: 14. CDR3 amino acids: CASSYPGLAGGPRWDEQFF. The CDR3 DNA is TGCGCCAGCAGCTACCCGGGACTAGCGGGAGGGCCTAGGTGGGATGAGCAGTTCTTC.

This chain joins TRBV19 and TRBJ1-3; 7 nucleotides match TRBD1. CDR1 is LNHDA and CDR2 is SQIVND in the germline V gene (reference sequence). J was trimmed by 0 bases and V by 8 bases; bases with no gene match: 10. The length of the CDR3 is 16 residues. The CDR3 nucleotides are TGTGCCAGTTCTGGACGGGGACAGACCTCTGGAAACACCATATATTTT. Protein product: CASSGRGQTSGNTIYF.

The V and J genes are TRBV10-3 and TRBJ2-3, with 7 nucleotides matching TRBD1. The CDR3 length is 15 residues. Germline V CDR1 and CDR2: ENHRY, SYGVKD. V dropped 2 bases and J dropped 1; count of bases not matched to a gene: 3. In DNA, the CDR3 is TGTGCCATCAGTGAGGTAACAGGGGGCACAGATACGCAGTATTTT. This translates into CAISEVTGGTDTQYF.

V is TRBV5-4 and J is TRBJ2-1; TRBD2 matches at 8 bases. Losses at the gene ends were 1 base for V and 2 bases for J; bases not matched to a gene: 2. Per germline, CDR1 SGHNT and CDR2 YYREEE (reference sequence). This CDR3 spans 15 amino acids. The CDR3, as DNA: TGTGCCAGCAGCTTGATCGGGGGGGCCTACAATGAGCAGTTCTTC. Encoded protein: CASSLIGGAYNEQFF.

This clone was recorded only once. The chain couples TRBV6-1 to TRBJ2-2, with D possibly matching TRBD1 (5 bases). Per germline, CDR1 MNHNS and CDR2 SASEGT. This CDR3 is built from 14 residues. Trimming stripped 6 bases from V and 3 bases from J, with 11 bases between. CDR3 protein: CASRQEPDTGELFF. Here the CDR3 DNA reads TGTGCCAGCAGACAGGAGCCAGACACCGGGGAGCTGTTTTTT.

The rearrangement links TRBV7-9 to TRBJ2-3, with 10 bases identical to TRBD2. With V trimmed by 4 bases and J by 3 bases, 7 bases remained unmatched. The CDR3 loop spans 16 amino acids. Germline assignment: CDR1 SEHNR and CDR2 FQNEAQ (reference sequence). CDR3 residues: CASSSTGTSETDTQYF. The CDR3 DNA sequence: TGTGCCAGCAGCTCTACCGGGACTAGCGAAACAGATACGCAGTATTTT. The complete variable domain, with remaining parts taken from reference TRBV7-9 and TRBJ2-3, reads DTGVSQNPRHKITKRGQNVTFRCDPISEHNRLYWYRQTLGQGPEFLTYFQNEAQLEKSRLLSDRFSAERPKGSFSTLEIQRTEQGDSAMYLCASSSTGTSETDTQYFGPGTRLTVL.

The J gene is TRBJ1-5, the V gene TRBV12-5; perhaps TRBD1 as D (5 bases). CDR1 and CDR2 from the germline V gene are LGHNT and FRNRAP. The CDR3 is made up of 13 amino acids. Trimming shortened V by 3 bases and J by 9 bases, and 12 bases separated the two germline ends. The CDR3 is CASGFGAFGPQHF. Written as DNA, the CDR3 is TGTGCTAGTGGTTTTGGGGCCTTTGGGCCCCAGCATTTT.

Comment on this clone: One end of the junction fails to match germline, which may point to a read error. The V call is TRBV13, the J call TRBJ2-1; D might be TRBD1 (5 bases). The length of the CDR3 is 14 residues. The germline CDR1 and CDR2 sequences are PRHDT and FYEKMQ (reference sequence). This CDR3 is CASSLGQVYSEQFF. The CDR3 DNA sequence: TGTGCCAGCAGCTTAGGACAGGTTTACAGTGAGCAGTTCTTC.

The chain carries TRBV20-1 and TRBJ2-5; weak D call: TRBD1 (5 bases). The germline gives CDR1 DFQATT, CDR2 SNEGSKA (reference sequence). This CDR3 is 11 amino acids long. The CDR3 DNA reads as TGCAGCCAGGGCGTACAGGAGACCCAGTACTTC. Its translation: CSQGVQETQYF.

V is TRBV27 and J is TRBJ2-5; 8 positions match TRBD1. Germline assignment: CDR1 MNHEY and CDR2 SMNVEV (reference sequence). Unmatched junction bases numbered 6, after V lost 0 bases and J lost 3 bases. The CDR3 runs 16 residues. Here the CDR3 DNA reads TGTGCCAGCAGTTTATCGTTAGGACAGGGAGAAGAGACCCAGTACTTC. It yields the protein CASSLSLGQGEETQYF.

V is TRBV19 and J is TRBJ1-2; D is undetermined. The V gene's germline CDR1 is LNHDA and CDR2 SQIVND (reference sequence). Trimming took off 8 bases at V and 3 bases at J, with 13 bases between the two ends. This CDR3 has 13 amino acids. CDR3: CASAPSLDYGYTF. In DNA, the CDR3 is TGTGCCAGTGCCCCGTCTCTGGACTATGGCTACACCTTC.

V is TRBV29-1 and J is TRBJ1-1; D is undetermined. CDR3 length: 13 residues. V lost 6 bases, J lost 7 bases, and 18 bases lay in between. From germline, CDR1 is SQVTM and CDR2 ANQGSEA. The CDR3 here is CSVPWKGSGEAFF. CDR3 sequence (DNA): TGCAGCGTCCCCTGGAAGGGCTCGGGTGAAGCTTTCTTT.

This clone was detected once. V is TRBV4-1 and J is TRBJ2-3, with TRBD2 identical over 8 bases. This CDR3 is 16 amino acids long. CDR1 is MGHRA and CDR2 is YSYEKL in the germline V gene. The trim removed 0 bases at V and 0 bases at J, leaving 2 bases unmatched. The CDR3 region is CASSQDGLASTDTQYF. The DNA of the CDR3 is TGCGCCAGCAGCCAAGATGGACTAGCTAGCACAGATACGCAGTATTTT.